A selection of T cell receptor beta chains follows, all from one sample in a study of read filtering for tumor transcriptome and immune sequencing. In TCRdb, the reads were re-called with MiXCR into one record per CDR3 protein. The sample yields fewer than 25,000 distinct CDR3 sequences, 22% seen once. Input material: a population of CD138-negative cells sorted from bone marrow. The receptors were gathered from a donor aged 40 or over with multiple myeloma. Both conserved end residues are part of each CDR3. The D gene is left open where the match is weak. Clone size is stated in some rows and not others, as once, few, many or a class when expanded.

V	D	size	J	CDR3	DNA
TRBV29-1	-	-	TRBJ1-1	CSVLRGHDTEAFF	TGCAGCGTACTACGGGGTCACGACACTGAAGCTTTCTTT
TRBV9	-	-	TRBJ2-2	CASSVAMRGTGELFF	TGTGCCAGCAGCGTAGCTATGAGGGGCACCGGGGAGCTGTTTTTT
TRBV6-1	-	-	TRBJ1-3	CASSEGTVTIYF	TGTGCCAGCAGTGAAGGAACTGTGACCATATATTTT
TRBV5-1	TRBD1	many	TRBJ2-1	CASSKDRGSYNEQFF	TGCGCCAGCAGCAAGGACAGGGGCTCCTACAATGAGCAGTTCTTC
TRBV18	TRBD1	few	TRBJ1-4	CASSPRTGGEKLFF	TGTGCCAGCTCACCCAGGACAGGAGGGGAAAAACTGTTTTTT
TRBV6-2/TRBV6-3	-	many	TRBJ2-3	CASSYGTDTQYF	TGTGCCAGCAGTTACGGCACAGATACGCAGTATTTT
TRBV29-1	-	few	TRBJ1-1	CSVERGLNTEAFF	TGCAGCGTTGAGCGGGGCCTGAACACTGAAGCTTTCTTT
TRBV7-7	TRBD2	many	TRBJ2-5	CASSLQGTTQETQYF	TGTGCTAGCAGCTTACAAGGGACTACCCAAGAGACCCAGTACTTC
TRBV4-1	-	many	TRBJ1-5	CASSQTPGRERGNQPQHF	TGCGCCAGCAGCCAGACACCGGGGAGGGAAAGAGGCAATCAGCCCCAGCATTTT
TRBV5-1	TRBD1	few	TRBJ2-7	CASSLRGKGALEQYF	TGCGCCAGCAGCTTGAGAGGGAAGGGGGCCCTCGAGCAGTACTTC
TRBV20-1	-	-	TRBJ2-2	CSAGHPYTGELFF	TGCAGTGCTGGACACCCGTACACCGGGGAGCTGTTTTTT
TRBV25-1	TRBD2	many	TRBJ2-5	CASSDPSGGYGTQYF	TGTGCCAGCAGTGACCCTAGCGGGGGCTACGGGACCCAGTACTTC
TRBV5-1	-	many	TRBJ2-4	CASSSLGENIQYF	TGCGCCAGCAGCTCCCTAGGGGAAAACATTCAGTACTTC
TRBV9	TRBD1	many	TRBJ1-4	CASSGDRGPKLFF	TGTGCCAGCAGCGGGGACAGGGGGCCAAAACTGTTTTTT
TRBV5-1	-	-	TRBJ1-1	CASSLKGNTEAFF	TGCGCCAGCAGCTTGAAAGGAAACACTGAAGCTTTCTTT
TRBV28	TRBD2	many	TRBJ2-1	CASSNSGGSYNEQFF	TGTGCCAGCAGTAACAGCGGGGGGTCCTACAATGAGCAGTTCTTC
TRBV7-9	-	-	TRBJ2-2	CASSFTQSGELFF	TGTGCCAGCAGCTTCACCCAGTCGGGGGAGCTGTTTTTT
TRBV11-3	-	many	TRBJ1-1	CASSRQERTEAFF	TGTGCCAGCAGCCGACAGGAGCGGACTGAAGCTTTCTTT
TRBV12-3/TRBV12-4	-	few	TRBJ1-1	CASSLWGGNTEAFF	TGTGCCAGCAGTTTATGGGGTGGTAACACTGAAGCTTTCTTT
TRBV29-1	TRBD1	few	TRBJ1-5	CSVVLGQAGGQPQHF	TGCAGCGTTGTCTTGGGACAGGCGGGTGGTCAGCCCCAGCATTTT
TRBV2	TRBD1	many	TRBJ1-1	CASSFRGKTEAFF	TGTGCCAGCAGTTTCAGGGGGAAGACTGAAGCTTTCTTT
TRBV14	TRBD1	-	TRBJ1-4	CASSQDLMGQRELFF	TGTGCCAGCAGCCAAGATTTGATGGGACAGAGGGAACTGTTTTTT
TRBV20-1	TRBD1	few	TRBJ1-4	CSASPLTGDKEKLFF	TGCAGTGCTAGTCCATTGACAGGGGACAAGGAAAAACTGTTTTTT
TRBV4-1	-	many	TRBJ2-5	CASSQSPRGVETQYF	TGCGCCAGCAGCCAAAGCCCGAGGGGTGTTGAGACCCAGTACTTC
TRBV5-8	TRBD2	once	TRBJ2-1	CASSLRLLLAGGLSYNEQFF	TGTGCCAGCAGCTTGAGGTTGTTACTAGCGGGGGGGCTGTCCTACAATGAGCAGTTCTTC
TRBV7-9	-	-	TRBJ2-1	CASSLRGDEQFF	TGTGCCAGCAGCCTTAGAGGCGATGAGCAGTTCTTC
TRBV6-5	TRBD1	few	TRBJ1-6	CASRKQGKNNSPLHF	TGTGCCAGCAGGAAACAGGGGAAGAATAATTCACCCCTCCACTTT
TRBV2	-	few	TRBJ2-3	CASSERLVFAQYF	TGTGCCAGCAGTGAAAGACTAGTTTTCGCGCAGTATTTT
TRBV29-1	TRBD1	many	TRBJ2-1	CSVGQPNNEQFF	TGCAGCGTGGGACAGCCTAACAATGAGCAGTTCTTC
TRBV29-1	-	few	TRBJ1-2	CSCGLNYGYTF	TGCAGCTGCGGACTGAACTATGGCTACACCTTC
TRBV7-2	-	many	TRBJ2-5	CASSKGGPETQYF	TGTGCCAGCAGCAAGGGGGGCCCGGAGACCCAGTACTTC
TRBV6-2/TRBV6-3	-	many	TRBJ2-1	CASSYGSYEQFF	TGTGCCAGCAGTTACGGCTCCTATGAGCAGTTCTTC
TRBV12-3/TRBV12-4	TRBD2	few	TRBJ2-3	CASSLTSGGAAVTDTQYF	TGTGCCAGCAGTTTAACTAGCGGGGGAGCAGCCGTAACAGATACGCAGTATTTT
TRBV3-1	-	-	TRBJ2-7	CASSQDSYEQYF	TGTGCCAGCAGCCAAGATTCCTACGAGCAGTACTTC
TRBV11-2	TRBD2	many	TRBJ2-3	CASSPRGGGTDTQYF	TGTGCCAGCAGTCCACGGGGCGGGGGAACAGATACGCAGTATTTT
TRBV5-4	-	-	TRBJ2-1	CASSAGGLYNEQFF	TGTGCCAGCAGCGCCGGCGGCCTTTACAATGAGCAGTTCTTC
TRBV9	-	many	TRBJ1-1	CASSVGGPNTEAFF	TGTGCCAGCAGCGTTGGGGGACCGAACACTGAAGCTTTCTTT
TRBV7-8	-	many	TRBJ2-3	CASSFRAGLNTDTQYF	TGTGCCAGCAGCTTCAGGGCGGGGCTCAACACAGATACGCAGTATTTT
TRBV28	-	many	TRBJ2-3	CASSSLAGAAGNTQYF	TGTGCCAGCAGTTCCCTGGCGGGGGCGGCTGGGAATACGCAGTATTTT
TRBV28	TRBD1	-	TRBJ2-6	CASSPGGTPGANVLTF	TGTGCCAGCAGTCCAGGGGGCACTCCTGGGGCCAACGTCCTGACTTTC
TRBV5-1	TRBD2	-	TRBJ2-2	CASSPVVAGVTGELFF	TGCGCCAGCAGCCCGGTCGTAGCGGGGGTTACCGGGGAGCTGTTTTTT
TRBV5-1	TRBD2	many	TRBJ2-1	CASSLTSGGFNEQFF	TGCGCCAGCAGCTTAACTAGCGGGGGGTTCAATGAGCAGTTCTTC
TRBV20-1	-	few	TRBJ2-2	CSAQKTSTGELFF	TGCAGTGCCCAAAAAACCTCCACCGGGGAGCTGTTTTTT
TRBV18	-	many	TRBJ2-1	CASSPRRDNEQFF	TGTGCCAGCTCACCAAGACGGGACAATGAGCAGTTCTTC